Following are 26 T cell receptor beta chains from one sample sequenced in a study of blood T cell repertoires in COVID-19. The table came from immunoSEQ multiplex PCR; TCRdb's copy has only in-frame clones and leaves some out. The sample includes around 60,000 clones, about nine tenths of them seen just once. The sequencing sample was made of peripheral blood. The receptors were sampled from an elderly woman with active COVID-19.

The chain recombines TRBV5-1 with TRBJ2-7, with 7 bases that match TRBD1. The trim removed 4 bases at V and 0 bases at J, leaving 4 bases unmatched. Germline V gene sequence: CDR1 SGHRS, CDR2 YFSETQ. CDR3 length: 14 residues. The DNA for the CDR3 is TGCGCCAGCAGCCTTACAGGGGTCTCCTACGAGCAGTACTTC. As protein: CASSLTGVSYEQYF.

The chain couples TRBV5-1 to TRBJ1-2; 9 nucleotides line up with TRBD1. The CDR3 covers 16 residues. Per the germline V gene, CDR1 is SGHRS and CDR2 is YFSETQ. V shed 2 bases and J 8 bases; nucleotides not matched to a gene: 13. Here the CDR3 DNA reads TGCGCCAGCAGCTTAGCGTCACAGGGGGCGTTGGAGGGCTACACCTTC. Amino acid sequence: CASSLASQGALEGYTF.

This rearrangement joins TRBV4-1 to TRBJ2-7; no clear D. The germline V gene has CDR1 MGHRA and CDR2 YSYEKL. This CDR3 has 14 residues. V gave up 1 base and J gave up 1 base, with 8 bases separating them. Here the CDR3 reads CASSQGGLSYEQYF. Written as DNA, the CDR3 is TGCGCCAGCAGCCAAGGAGGTTTGTCCTACGAGCAGTACTTC.

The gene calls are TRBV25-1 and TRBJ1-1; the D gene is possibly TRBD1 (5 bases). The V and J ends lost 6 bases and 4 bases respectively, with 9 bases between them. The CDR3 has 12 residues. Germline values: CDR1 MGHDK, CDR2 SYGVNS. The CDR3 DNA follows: TGTGCCAGCAGGGGGCTAGGCACTGAAGCTTTCTTT. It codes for CASRGLGTEAFF. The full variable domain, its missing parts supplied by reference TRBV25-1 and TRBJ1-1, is EADIYQTPRYLVIGTGKKITLECSQTMGHDKMYWYQQDPGMELHLIHYSYGVNSTEKGDLSSESTVSRIRTEHFPLTLESARPSHTSQYLCASRGLGTEAFFGQGTRLTVV.

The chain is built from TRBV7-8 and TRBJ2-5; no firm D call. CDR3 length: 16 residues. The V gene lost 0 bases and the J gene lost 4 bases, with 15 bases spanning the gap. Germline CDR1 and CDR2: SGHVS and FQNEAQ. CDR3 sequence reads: CASSLAPLGVRETQYF. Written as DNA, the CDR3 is TGTGCCAGCAGCTTAGCTCCCTTGGGCGTCAGAGAGACCCAGTACTTC.

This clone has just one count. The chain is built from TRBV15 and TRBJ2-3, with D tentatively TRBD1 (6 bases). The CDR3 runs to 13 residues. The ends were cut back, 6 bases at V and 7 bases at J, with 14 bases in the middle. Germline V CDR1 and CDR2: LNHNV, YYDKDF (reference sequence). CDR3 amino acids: CATRPTGPNTQYF. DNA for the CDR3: TGTGCCACCAGACCCACAGGGCCAAATACGCAGTATTTT.

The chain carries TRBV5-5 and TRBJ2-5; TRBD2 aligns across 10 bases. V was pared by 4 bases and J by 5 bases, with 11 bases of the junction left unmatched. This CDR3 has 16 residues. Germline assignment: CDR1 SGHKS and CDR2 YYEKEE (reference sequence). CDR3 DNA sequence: TGTGCCAGCAGCCCCACCCTACTAGCGGGGATCGAGACCCAGTACTTC. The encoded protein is CASSPTLLAGIETQYF.

CDR3 nucleotide sequence: TGTGCCAGCAGCTTGGACACGACCTACGAGCAGTACTTC. Translated, it gives CASSLDTTYEQYF. The chain is built from TRBV5-6 and TRBJ2-7, with D unresolved. V was cut by 0 bases and J by 2 bases, with 6 bases left in between. CDR3 length: 13 residues. Germline V gene data show CDR1 as SGHDT and CDR2 as YYEEEE.

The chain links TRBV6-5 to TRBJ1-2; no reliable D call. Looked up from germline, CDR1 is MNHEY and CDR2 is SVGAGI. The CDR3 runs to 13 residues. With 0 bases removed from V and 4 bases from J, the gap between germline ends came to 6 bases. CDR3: CASSYSAGYGYTF. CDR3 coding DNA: TGTGCCAGCAGTTACTCGGCAGGCTATGGCTACACCTTC.

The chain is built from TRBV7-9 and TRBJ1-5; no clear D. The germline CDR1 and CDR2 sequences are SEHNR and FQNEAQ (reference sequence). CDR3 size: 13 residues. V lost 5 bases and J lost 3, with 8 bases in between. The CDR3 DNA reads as TGTGCCAGCAGCCTCGACAACAATCAGCCCCAGCATTTT. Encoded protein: CASSLDNNQPQHF.

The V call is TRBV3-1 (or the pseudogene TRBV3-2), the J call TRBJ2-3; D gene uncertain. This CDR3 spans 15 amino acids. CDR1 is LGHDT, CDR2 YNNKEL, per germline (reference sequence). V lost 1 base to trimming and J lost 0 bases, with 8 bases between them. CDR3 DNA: TGTGCCAGCAGCCAAGTCGGCGGCAGCACAGATACGCAGTATTTT. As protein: CASSQVGGSTDTQYF.

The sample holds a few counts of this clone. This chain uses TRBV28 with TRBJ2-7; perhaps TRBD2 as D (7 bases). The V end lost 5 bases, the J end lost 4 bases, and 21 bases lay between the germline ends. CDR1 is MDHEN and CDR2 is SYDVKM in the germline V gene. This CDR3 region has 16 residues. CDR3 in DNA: TGTGCCAGCAGTCCGGAGGGGGGGGCGGATTTTTACGAGCAGTACTTC. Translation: CASSPEGGADFYEQYF.

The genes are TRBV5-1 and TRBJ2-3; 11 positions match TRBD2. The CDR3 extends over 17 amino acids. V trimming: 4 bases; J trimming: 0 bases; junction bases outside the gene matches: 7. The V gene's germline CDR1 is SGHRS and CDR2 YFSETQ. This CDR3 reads CASSAGLADASTDTQYF. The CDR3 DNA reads TGCGCCAGCAGCGCGGGACTAGCGGATGCTAGCACAGATACGCAGTATTTT.

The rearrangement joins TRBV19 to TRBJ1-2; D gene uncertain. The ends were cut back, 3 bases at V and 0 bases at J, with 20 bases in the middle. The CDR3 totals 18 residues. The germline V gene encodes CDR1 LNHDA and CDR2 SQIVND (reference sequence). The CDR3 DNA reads TGTGCCAGTAGTATCTGGAGGCCCCGCCGTCGGACTAACTATGGCTACACCTTC. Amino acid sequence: CASSIWRPRRRTNYGYTF.

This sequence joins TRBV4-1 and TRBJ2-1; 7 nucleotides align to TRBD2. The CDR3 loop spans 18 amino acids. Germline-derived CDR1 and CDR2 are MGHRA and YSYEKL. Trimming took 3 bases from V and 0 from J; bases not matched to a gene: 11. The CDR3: CASSQVGRGLSSYNEQFF. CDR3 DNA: TGCGCCAGCAGCCAGGTCGGGCGGGGGTTGAGCTCCTACAATGAGCAGTTCTTC.

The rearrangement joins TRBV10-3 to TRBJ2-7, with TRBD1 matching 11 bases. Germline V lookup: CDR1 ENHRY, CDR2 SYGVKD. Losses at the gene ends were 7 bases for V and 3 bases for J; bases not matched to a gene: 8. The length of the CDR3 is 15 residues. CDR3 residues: CAITGGQGANYEQYF. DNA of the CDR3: TGTGCCATCACGGGCGGACAGGGGGCTAACTACGAGCAGTACTTC.

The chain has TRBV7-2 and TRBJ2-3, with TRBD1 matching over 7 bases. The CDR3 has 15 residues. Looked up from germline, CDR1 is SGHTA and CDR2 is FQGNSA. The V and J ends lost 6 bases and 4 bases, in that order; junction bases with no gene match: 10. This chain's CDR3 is CASRKSRDSADTQYF. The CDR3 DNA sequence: TGTGCCAGCAGGAAAAGTAGGGACAGCGCAGATACGCAGTATTTT.

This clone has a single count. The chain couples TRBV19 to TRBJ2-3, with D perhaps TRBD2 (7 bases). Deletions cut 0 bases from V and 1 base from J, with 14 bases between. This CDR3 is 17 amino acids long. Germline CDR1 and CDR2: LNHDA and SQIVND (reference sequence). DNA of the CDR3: TGTGCCAGTAGTATAGATGGGGGGGCCTTGGGCACAGATACGCAGTATTTT. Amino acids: CASSIDGGALGTDTQYF.

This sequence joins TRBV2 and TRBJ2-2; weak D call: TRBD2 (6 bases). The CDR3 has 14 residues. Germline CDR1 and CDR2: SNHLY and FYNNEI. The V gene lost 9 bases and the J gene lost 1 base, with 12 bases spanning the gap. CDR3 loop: CASKRAENTGELFF. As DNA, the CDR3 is TGTGCCAGTAAGCGGGCAGAGAACACCGGGGAGCTGTTTTTT.

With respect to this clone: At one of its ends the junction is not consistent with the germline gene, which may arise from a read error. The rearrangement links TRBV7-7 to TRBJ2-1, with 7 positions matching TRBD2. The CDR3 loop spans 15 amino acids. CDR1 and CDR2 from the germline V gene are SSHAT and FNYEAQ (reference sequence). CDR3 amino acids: CASSLGAGDYNEQFF. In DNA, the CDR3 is TGTGCTAGCAGCTTAGGGGCGGGGGACTACAATGAGCAGTTCTTC.

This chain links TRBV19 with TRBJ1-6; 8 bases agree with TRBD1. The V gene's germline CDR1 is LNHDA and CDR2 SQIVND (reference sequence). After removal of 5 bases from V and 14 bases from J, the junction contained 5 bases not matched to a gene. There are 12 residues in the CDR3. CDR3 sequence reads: CASSPGGLALHF. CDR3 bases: TGTGCCAGTAGTCCAGGGGGCTTGGCCCTCCACTTT.

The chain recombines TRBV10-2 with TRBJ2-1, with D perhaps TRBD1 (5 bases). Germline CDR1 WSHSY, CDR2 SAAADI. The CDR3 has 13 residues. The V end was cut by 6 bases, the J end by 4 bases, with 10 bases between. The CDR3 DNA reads TGCGCCAGCAGCACGACAGAGTACAATGAGCAGTTCTTC. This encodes CASSTTEYNEQFF.

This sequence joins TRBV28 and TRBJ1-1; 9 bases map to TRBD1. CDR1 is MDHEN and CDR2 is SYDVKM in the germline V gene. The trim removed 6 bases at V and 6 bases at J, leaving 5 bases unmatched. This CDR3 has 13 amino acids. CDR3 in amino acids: CASRRQGVPEAFF. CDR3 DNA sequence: TGTGCCAGCAGGAGACAGGGGGTTCCTGAAGCTTTCTTT.

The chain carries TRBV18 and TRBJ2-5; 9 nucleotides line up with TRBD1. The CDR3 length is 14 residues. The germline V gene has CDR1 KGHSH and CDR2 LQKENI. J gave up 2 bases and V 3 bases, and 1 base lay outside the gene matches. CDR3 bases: TGTGCCAGCTCACCCGACAGGGGGCAAGAGACCCAGTACTTC. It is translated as CASSPDRGQETQYF.

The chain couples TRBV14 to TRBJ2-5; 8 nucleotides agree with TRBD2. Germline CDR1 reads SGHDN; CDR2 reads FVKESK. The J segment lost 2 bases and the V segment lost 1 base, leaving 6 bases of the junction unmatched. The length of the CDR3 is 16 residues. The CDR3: CASSQGSTSGQETQYF. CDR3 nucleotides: TGTGCCAGCAGCCAAGGAAGCACTAGCGGTCAAGAGACCCAGTACTTC.

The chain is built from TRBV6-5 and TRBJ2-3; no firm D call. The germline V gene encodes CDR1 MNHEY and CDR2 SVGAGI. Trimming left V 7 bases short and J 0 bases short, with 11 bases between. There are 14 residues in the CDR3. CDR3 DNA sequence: TGTGCCAGCAAGCATCCCGCTAGCACAGATACGCAGTATTTT. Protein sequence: CASKHPASTDTQYF.